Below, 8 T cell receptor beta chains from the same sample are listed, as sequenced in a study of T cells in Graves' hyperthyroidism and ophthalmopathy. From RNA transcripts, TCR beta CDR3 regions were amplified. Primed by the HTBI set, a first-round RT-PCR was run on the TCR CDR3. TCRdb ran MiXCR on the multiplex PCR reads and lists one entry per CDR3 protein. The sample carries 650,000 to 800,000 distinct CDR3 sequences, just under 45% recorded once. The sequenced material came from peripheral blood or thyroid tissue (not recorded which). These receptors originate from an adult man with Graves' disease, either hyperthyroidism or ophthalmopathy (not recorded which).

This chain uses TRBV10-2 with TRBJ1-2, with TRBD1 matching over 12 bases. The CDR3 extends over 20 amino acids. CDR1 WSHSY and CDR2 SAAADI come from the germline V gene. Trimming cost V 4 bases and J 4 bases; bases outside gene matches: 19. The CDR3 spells CASSGALGQGADELPYGYTF. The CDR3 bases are TGCGCCAGCAGTGGTGCCTTGGGACAGGGGGCAGACGAACTCCCCTATGGCTACACCTTC.

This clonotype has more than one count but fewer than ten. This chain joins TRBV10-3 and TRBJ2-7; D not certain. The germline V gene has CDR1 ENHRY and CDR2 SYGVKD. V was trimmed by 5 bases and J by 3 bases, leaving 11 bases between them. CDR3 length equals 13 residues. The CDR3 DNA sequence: TGTGCCATCAGTATCAGTCCCGACTACGAGCAGTACTTC. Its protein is CAISISPDYEQYF.

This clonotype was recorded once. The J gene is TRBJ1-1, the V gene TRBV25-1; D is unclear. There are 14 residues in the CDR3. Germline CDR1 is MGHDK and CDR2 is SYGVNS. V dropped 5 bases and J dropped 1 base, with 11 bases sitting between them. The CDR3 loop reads CASSFLTSNTEAFF. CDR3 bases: TGTGCCAGCAGTTTTCTGACCTCGAACACTGAAGCTTTCTTT.

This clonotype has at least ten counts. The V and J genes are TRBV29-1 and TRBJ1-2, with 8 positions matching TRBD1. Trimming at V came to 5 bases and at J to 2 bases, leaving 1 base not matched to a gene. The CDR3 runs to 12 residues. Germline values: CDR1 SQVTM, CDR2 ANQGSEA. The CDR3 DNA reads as TGCAGCGTTAGGGACAGGAACTATGGCTACACCTTC. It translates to CSVRDRNYGYTF.

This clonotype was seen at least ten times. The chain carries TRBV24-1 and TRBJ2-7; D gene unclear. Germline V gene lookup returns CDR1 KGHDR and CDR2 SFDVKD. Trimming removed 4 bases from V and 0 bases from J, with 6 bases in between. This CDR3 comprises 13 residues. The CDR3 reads CATSDATSYEQYF. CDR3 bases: TGTGCCACCAGTGACGCGACCTCCTACGAGCAGTACTTC.

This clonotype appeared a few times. The CDR3 nucleotides are TGCAGCGTTCAGGGGTGGGTGAACACCATATATTTT. Translation gives CSVQGWVNTIYF. V usage is TRBV29-1 and J usage is TRBJ1-3; possible D gene TRBD1, 6 bases. The CDR3 is 12 residues long. Germline CDR1 reads SQVTM; CDR2 reads ANQGSEA. The V and J ends lost 5 bases and 7 bases respectively, with 12 bases between them.

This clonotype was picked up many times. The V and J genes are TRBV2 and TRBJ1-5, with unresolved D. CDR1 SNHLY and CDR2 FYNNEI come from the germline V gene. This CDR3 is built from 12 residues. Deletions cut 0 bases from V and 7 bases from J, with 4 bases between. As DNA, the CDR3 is TGTGCCAGCAGTGAAGCAATCCAGCCCCAGCATTTT. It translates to CASSEAIQPQHF.

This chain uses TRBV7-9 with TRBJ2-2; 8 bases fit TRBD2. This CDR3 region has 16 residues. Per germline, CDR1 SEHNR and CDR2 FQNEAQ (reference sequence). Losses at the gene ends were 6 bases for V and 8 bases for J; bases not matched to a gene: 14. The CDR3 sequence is CASSLAGRAARGELFF. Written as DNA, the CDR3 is TGTGCCAGCAGTCTAGCCGGGAGGGCCGCACGTGGGGAGCTGTTTTTT.